The 16 T cell receptor beta chains listed next were all sequenced from one sample in a study of T cell clusters in autoimmune cytopenias. TRB was amplified by touch-down multiplex PCR, primer pools A and B combined. TCRdb re-analyzed the multiplex PCR reads; it lists each CDR3 protein once, without DNA. The sample totals about 3,100 distinct CDR3 sequences. Some 39,000 genome equivalents of blood DNA were amplified for TRB. Sequenced material: peripheral blood. These receptors were collected from a human donor with an autoimmune cytopenia or autoimmune hepatitis (not recorded which).

Measured by frequency, this clonotype is medium-sized. The gene calls are TRBV6-1 and TRBJ1-2. The germline CDR1 and CDR2 sequences are MNHNS and SASEGT. This CDR3 has 13 residues. CDR3 amino acids: CASSESNNYGYTF.

By frequency, this clonotype is medium-sized. The chain recombines TRBV12-3 or TRBV12-4 with TRBJ2-3; the TCRdb D gene call, TRBD1, has no DNA to confirm it. The CDR3 totals 14 residues. The CDR3 loop is CASSSGLGGAAQYF.

The chain combines TRBV12-3 or TRBV12-4 with TRBJ1-5; TCRdb returns TRBD1, unconfirmable since there is no DNA. The CDR3 consists of 15 residues. The CDR3 loop reads CASSAGTGRNQPQHF.

The gene calls are TRBV5-1 and TRBJ2-1; as DNA is missing, the TRBD1 call by TCRdb cannot be tested. The CDR3 is 14 amino acids. Germline CDR1 is SGHRS and CDR2 is YFSETQ. This CDR3 reads CASSLQAGGNEQFF.

This clonotype is medium-sized by frequency. The rearrangement joins TRBV6-2 or TRBV6-3 to TRBJ1-2; TCRdb indicates TRBD1, and absent DNA this call remains unverified. This CDR3 contains 16 residues. The V gene's germline CDR1 is MNHEY and CDR2 SVGEGT. The CDR3 is CASSYGASPTEDGYTF.

Its frequency marks this clonotype as medium-sized. This chain links TRBV6-5 with TRBJ1-1; TCRdb returns TRBD1, unconfirmable since there is no DNA. In germline, CDR1 is MNHEY, CDR2 SVGAGI. CDR3 length equals 15 residues. CDR3 amino acids: CASSWDVRGNTEAFF.

This clonotype is identified as medium-sized from frequency. The J gene is TRBJ1-5, the V gene TRBV29-1; as DNA is missing, the TRBD1 call by TCRdb cannot be tested. Per germline, CDR1 SQVTM and CDR2 ANQGSEA. The CDR3 is 13 amino acids. The CDR3 protein is CSVEYGGNQPQHF.

Measured by frequency, this clonotype is medium-sized. The J gene is TRBJ1-2, the V gene TRBV13. The CDR3 runs to 15 residues. Germline values: CDR1 PRHDT, CDR2 FYEKMQ (reference sequence). The CDR3 is CASSTRGTSHYGYTF.

This clonotype is medium-sized by frequency. The rearrangement uses TRBV27 and TRBJ1-1; the TRBD1 assignment by TCRdb is unverifiable without DNA. This CDR3 contains 13 residues. CDR1 is MNHEY, CDR2 SMNVEV, per germline (reference sequence). The CDR3 protein is CASSLGGRTEAFF.

By frequency, this clonotype registers medium-sized (0.01 to 0.1%). The J gene is TRBJ1-2, the V gene TRBV10-1; TCRdb's D call, TRBD1, is unchecked because there is no DNA. This CDR3 region has 18 residues. Germline V gene lookup returns CDR1 WNHNN and CDR2 SYGVQD (reference sequence). CDR3 region: CAIHPTGQGESPNYGYTF.

Its frequency marks this clonotype as medium-sized (0.01 to 0.1%). The chain uses TRBV6-5 and TRBJ1-2; TCRdb's D call of TRBD1 is untestable without DNA. Germline V gene data show CDR1 as MNHEY and CDR2 as SVGAGI. CDR3 length: 15 amino acids. The CDR3: CASSALRQGADGYTF.

The chain joins TRBV4-1 to TRBJ1-1. Germline loops: CDR1 MGHRA, CDR2 YSYEKL. The CDR3 contains 15 residues. The CDR3 loop is CASSLSDRHDTEAFF.

The chain links TRBV6-2 or TRBV6-3 to TRBJ2-7; TCRdb gives TRBD1 as the D gene, but with no DNA this cannot be confirmed. Germline-derived CDR1 and CDR2 are MNHEY and SVGEGT. This CDR3 has 16 residues. This CDR3 reads CASSYSGTGVTYEQYF.

This clonotype is identified as medium-sized (0.01 to 0.1%) from frequency. V and J are TRBV12-3 or TRBV12-4 and TRBJ1-2; TCRdb designates TRBD1, a call that cannot be tested without DNA. CDR3 length: 13 amino acids. CDR3 sequence: CASSLGGGDGYTF.

The chain carries TRBV12-3 or TRBV12-4 and TRBJ2-7; the D gene TCRdb calls, TRBD1, cannot be checked with no DNA. The CDR3 length is 15 residues. The CDR3 reads CASSLRTGSSYEQYF.

By frequency, this clonotype is medium-sized. The V and J genes are TRBV6-2 or TRBV6-3 and TRBJ2-3; absent DNA, TCRdb's TRBD2 call cannot be checked. This CDR3 spans 15 amino acids. Germline V lookup: CDR1 MNHEY, CDR2 SVGEGT. This CDR3 reads CASSLGAGVTDTQYF.